This entry lists 21 T cell receptor beta chains sequenced from one sample in a study of human T cells and chemical hapten exposure. TCRdb reanalysed the RACE reads using MiXCR and keeps one entry per CDR3 protein. This table holds 350,000 or so distinct CDR3 sequences, around 7% found once. Stated time point: patch test 1, 2 weeks after DPC sensitization. Regarding treatment: therapeutic diphenylcyclopropenone sensitization with weekly scalp DPC. The source material was whole blood, sampled in connection with sensitization to the hapten diphenylcyclopropenone (DPC). These receptors came from a woman under 30 with alopecia areata. Some clones in this sample may be carry-over from other donors' samples.

J is TRBJ2-5 and V is TRBV5-4, with TRBD2 as a possible D gene (6 bases). V was shortened by 0 bases and J by 3 bases, with 12 bases between the two germline ends. This CDR3 has 15 amino acids. The germline CDR1 and CDR2 sequences are SGHNT and YYREEE (reference sequence). For the CDR3, the DNA is TGTGCCAGCAGCTTGGGGGGAATAGCGGAAGAGACCCAGTACTTC. Amino acids: CASSLGGIAEETQYF.

This clonotype occurred a few times. V is TRBV5-6 and J is TRBJ1-1; D is uncertain. This CDR3 is 13 amino acids long. V lost 4 bases and J lost 1, with 8 bases in between. From germline, CDR1 is SGHDT and CDR2 YYEEEE. As DNA, the CDR3 is TGTGCCAGCAGCGCCGCCGAGAACACTGAAGCTTTCTTT. It translates to CASSAAENTEAFF. Complete variable domain (other parts from reference TRBV5-6 and TRBJ1-1): DAGVTQSPTHLIKTRGQQVTLRCSPKSGHDTVSWYQQALGQGPQFIFQYYEEEERQRGNFPDRFSGHQFPNYSSELNVNALLLGDSALYLCASSAAENTEAFFGQGTRLTVV.

J is TRBJ1-5 and V is TRBV6-2 or TRBV6-3, with a tentative D call TRBD1 (5 bases). The V end was cut by 6 bases, the J end by 4 bases, with 13 bases between. Germline lookup yields CDR1 MNHEY and CDR2 SVGEGT. CDR3 length: 14 amino acids. The CDR3 reads CASSRGVVNQPQHF. Written as DNA, the CDR3 is TGTGCCAGCAGCCGGGGCGTAGTGAATCAGCCCCAGCATTTT.

The V gene is TRBV20-1, the J gene TRBJ1-1; no reliable D call. V lost 3 bases and J lost 6, with 17 bases in between. The CDR3 contains 14 residues. The V gene's germline CDR1 is DFQATT and CDR2 SNEGSKA (reference sequence). The CDR3 region is CSASRPEQSSEAFF. CDR3 DNA: TGCAGTGCTAGTCGACCTGAACAGAGTTCTGAAGCTTTCTTT.

V is TRBV20-1 and J is TRBJ1-1; no clear D gene. The CDR3 totals 13 residues. Germline V lookup: CDR1 DFQATT, CDR2 SNEGSKA (reference sequence). Trimming stripped 0 bases from V and 7 bases from J, with 12 bases between. The CDR3 DNA follows: TGCAGTGCTAGAGAGAGGGCGGAGTTTGAAGCTTTCTTT. It codes for CSARERAEFEAFF.

The table lists this clonotype with many counts. The chain uses TRBV5-1 and TRBJ2-5; D tentatively fits TRBD1 or TRBD2 (6 bases each). The CDR3 contains 13 residues. CDR1 and CDR2 from the germline V gene are SGHRS and YFSETQ. Trimming removed 1 base at V and 4 bases at J, with 8 bases between. CDR3 sequence (DNA): TGCGCCAGCAGCTTGTCGGGGGCAGAGACCCAGTACTTC. As protein: CASSLSGAETQYF.

On this clonotype itself: A much more abundant neighbour one base away suggests this may be a read error. The V and J genes are TRBV5-6 and TRBJ1-4; 9 positions match TRBD1. Germline V gene data show CDR1 as SGHDT and CDR2 as YYEEEE. This CDR3 has 14 residues. Unmatched junction bases numbered 7, after V lost 5 bases and J lost 8 bases. CDR3 bases: TGTGCCAGCAGTTCCCGGGACAGGGAGGAAAAACTGTTTTTT. Translating it yields CASSSRDREEKLFF.

In this sample, this clonotype turned up a few times. The genes are TRBV29-1 and TRBJ1-2; D is ambiguous. Trimming shortened V by 5 bases and J by 2 bases, and 6 bases separated the two germline ends. The CDR3 runs 11 residues. Germline lookup yields CDR1 SQVTM and CDR2 ANQGSEA. CDR3 sequence (DNA): TGCAGCGTTCAGGAAAACTATGGCTACACCTTC. Translating gives CSVQENYGYTF.

A few counts support this clonotype. The chain combines TRBV28 with TRBJ2-7, with no clear D. V lost 6 bases, J lost 0 bases, and 9 bases lay in between. The CDR3 is 13 residues long. Germline V gene lookup returns CDR1 MDHEN and CDR2 SYDVKM. The CDR3 is CASRSTDSYEQYF. The CDR3 DNA is TGTGCCAGCAGGTCGACGGACTCCTACGAGCAGTACTTC.

This clonotype was observed at least ten times. This chain connects TRBV7-3 to TRBJ2-1; no reliable D call. The CDR3 consists of 11 residues. V shed 4 bases and J shed 6 bases, with 4 bases lying between them. The germline gives CDR1 SGHTA, CDR2 FQGTGA. The CDR3: CASSSSNEQFF. For the CDR3, the DNA is TGTGCCAGCAGCTCGAGCAATGAGCAGTTCTTC.

This sequence joins TRBV7-2 and TRBJ1-3; TRBD1 aligns across 8 bases. The CDR3 sequence is 14 residues long. V lost 6 bases to trimming and J lost 4 bases; unmatched junction nucleotides: 5. Germline CDR1 SGHTA, CDR2 FQGNSA. The CDR3 loop reads CASSWDRLGNTIYF. CDR3 DNA: TGTGCCAGCAGTTGGGACAGGCTCGGAAACACCATATATTTT.

This clonotype was observed a handful of times. The genes are TRBV4-2 and TRBJ2-7, with TRBD1 matching 9 bases. The CDR3 contains 17 residues. CDR1 LGHNA and CDR2 YNFKEQ come from the germline V gene. V was clipped by 1 base and J by 6 bases; unmatched bases: 13. Written as DNA, the CDR3 is TGTGCCAGCAGCCAAGCTAGTGAGGGGACAGGGACTCCCGAGCAGTACTTC. Translated: CASSQASEGTGTPEQYF.

The sample holds a few counts of this clonotype. CDR3 region: CASSLTRDYNYVEQYF. CDR3 coding DNA: TGTGCCAGCAGTTTGACCCGGGACTATAACTACGTAGAGCAGTACTTC. This chain joins TRBV28 and TRBJ2-7; 7 bases align to TRBD2. The CDR3 extends over 16 amino acids. Trimming cost V 3 bases and J 7 bases; bases outside gene matches: 15. The germline V gene encodes CDR1 MDHEN and CDR2 SYDVKM.

This clonotype appeared many times. This sequence joins TRBV29-1 and TRBJ1-2; D ambiguous. V was clipped by 3 bases and J by 7 bases, with 6 bases between them. The CDR3 totals 10 residues. Germline CDR1 reads SQVTM; CDR2 reads ANQGSEA. This CDR3 is CSVDVGGYTF. For the CDR3, the DNA is TGCAGCGTTGATGTAGGTGGCTACACCTTC.

The chain joins TRBV7-2 to TRBJ2-5; TRBD2 matches at 10 bases. Germline CDR1 and CDR2: SGHTA and FQGNSA. V trimming: 4 bases; J trimming: 5 bases; junction bases outside the gene matches: 7. The CDR3 spans 15 residues. The CDR3: CASSSTTSGVETQYF. The CDR3 coding sequence is TGTGCCAGCAGCTCTACTACTAGCGGGGTGGAGACCCAGTACTTC.

The V and J genes are TRBV7-2 and TRBJ2-7; 9 bases are shared with TRBD2. Germline trimming cut 4 bases from V and 4 bases from J; bases unmatched to any gene: 5. The CDR3 is 14 amino acids. In germline, CDR1 is SGHTA, CDR2 FQGNSA. CDR3 residues: CASSSERGAYEQYF. The CDR3 nucleotides are TGTGCCAGCAGCTCCGAGCGGGGGGCGTACGAGCAGTACTTC.

This chain links TRBV6-1 with TRBJ1-1; no clear D gene. The length of the CDR3 is 15 residues. With 7 bases removed from V and 4 bases from J, the gap between germline ends came to 19 bases. The germline CDR1 and CDR2 sequences are MNHNS and SASEGT. The CDR3 nucleotides are TGTGCCAGCATCCGGAACCTAGCGTTCCCCACTGAAGCTTTCTTT. Translating gives CASIRNLAFPTEAFF.

The chain combines TRBV12-3 or TRBV12-4 with TRBJ2-1, with 7 bases matching TRBD1. The CDR3 is 18 amino acids. V was pared by 4 bases and J by 3 bases, with 15 bases of the junction left unmatched. The CDR3 coding sequence is TGTGCCAGCAGTTCCGCCCAAGACGTGACAGGGATCTACAATGAGCAGTTCTTC. As protein: CASSSAQDVTGIYNEQFF.

This clonotype appeared many times. The chain uses TRBV6-6 and TRBJ1-1; TRBD1 matches 9 bases. Trimming cost V 2 bases and J 4 bases; bases outside gene matches: 8. This CDR3 is 16 amino acids long. The germline V gene has CDR1 MNHNY and CDR2 SVGAGI (reference sequence). DNA for the CDR3: TGTGCCAGCAGTTACCCAGGGACAGGGACGCGCACTGAAGCTTTCTTT. Amino acids: CASSYPGTGTRTEAFF.

This clonotype occurred many times. The chain recombines TRBV7-2 with TRBJ2-5; TRBD2 aligns across 8 bases. V was clipped by 2 bases and J by 1 base; unmatched bases: 9. The CDR3 consists of 17 residues. Germline V gene sequence: CDR1 SGHTA, CDR2 FQGNSA. The CDR3 DNA follows: TGTGCCAGCAGCTTAAACGTCGGTAGCGGGGCCCAAGAGACCCAGTACTTC. The encoded protein is CASSLNVGSGAQETQYF.

V and J are TRBV3-1 and TRBJ1-3; TRBD1 aligns across 8 bases. The CDR3 loop spans 15 amino acids. CDR1 LGHDT and CDR2 YNNKEL come from the germline V gene (reference sequence). Losses at the gene ends were 4 bases for V and 8 bases for J; bases not matched to a gene: 10. CDR3 region: CASSPPGQATHTIYF. CDR3 nucleotide sequence: TGTGCCAGCAGCCCCCCGGGACAGGCAACTCACACCATATATTTT. Using reference TRBV3-1 and TRBJ1-3 for the parts outside the CDR3, the full variable domain is DTAVSQTPKYLVTQMGNDKSIKCEQNLGHDTMYWYKQDSKKFLKIMFSYNNKELIINETVPNRFSPKSPDKAHLNLHINSLELGDSAVYFCASSPPGQATHTIYFGEGSWLTVV.